Sequencing of this T cell receptor (beta chain) was carried out in a study of T cells in Graves' hyperthyroidism and ophthalmopathy (dated by TCRdb to between 2019 and 2020). Study-level background: To identify distinguishing TCR V-J signatures, a discovery cohort of about 100 patients was used, comprising 43 with Graves' ophthalmopathy and around 57 with stable Graves' hyperthyroidism. Prospective prediction of ophthalmopathy was tested in an independent validation cohort of about 19 hyperthyroidism patients and 17 patients who later progressed to ophthalmopathy. For training and testing, the 100 or so patients in the discovery cohort were randomly divided in a 7:3 ratio. The study also compared thyroid tissue and blood T-cell repertoires from several Graves' hyperthyroidism patients. After blood sampling, hyperthyroidism patients were treated with methimazole at a starting dose of 30 mg daily, and ophthalmopathy patients were treated with high-dose intravenous methylprednisolone. The paper describes TCR Vbeta CDR3 sequencing of about 140 peripheral blood samples, made up of 43 ophthalmopathy patients, some 80 hyperthyroidism patients and 17 progressor patients. Study-wide conclusions, independent of this receptor: During validation, the model predicted progression to ophthalmopathy a median of approximately 6.5 months ahead of onset, with around 65% sensitivity and 72.22% specificity. Most expanded thyroid clonotypes (frequency above 0.001) were also detected in blood, a finding suggesting that blood repertoires may reflect thyroid immune responses. No statistical method was used to fix the sample size in advance, and group allocation was not hidden from the investigators. Ophthalmopathy was separated from stable hyperthyroidism by a 13 V-J signature model, with approximately 86% sensitivity and roughly 81% specificity obtained in cross-validation and 80%/75% obtained in testing.

Comments on this clonotype: Its antigen remains unidentified. No base-level quality is on record; no much larger clone is a single base apart.

Stable Graves' hyperthyroidism was defined as the absence of progression to ophthalmopathy over 18 months of follow-up. Hyperthyroidism patients were newly diagnosed, with disease duration under 2 months, and aged 18 to 65 years. The study excluded patients with uncontrolled infections, other autoimmune diseases, pregnancy or lactation. Diagnoses were based on clinical symptoms, serum thyroxine and TRAb, thyroid ultrasound and orbital computed tomography. Trizol reagent was used to extract total RNA, and RNA quality was then checked on an Agilent 2100 Bioanalyzer. CDR3 length: 16 amino acids, cysteine to phenylalanine. Of all the DNA, just the CDR3 is kept, 48 bases in frame from base 1. Per the germline V gene, SGHAT is the CDR1 and FQNNGV is the CDR2. The junction carries 21 bases between V and J, which are trimmed by 5 bases and 5 bases respectively. The TCR beta CDR3 regions were amplified from the RNA transcripts. The TCR CDR3 was subjected to a first round of RT-PCR using the HTBI primer set and the Qiagen OneStep RT-PCR kit. A second multiplex PCR round built the libraries, followed by size selection and purification. The libraries were sequenced on an Illumina HiSeq2000 using paired-end 100 bp reads. The authors' analysis ran thus. SOAPnuke was used to process the raw data, with reads discarded if the reads contained adapters or uncalled bases, had a mean Phred below 15, or lacked an exact constant-primer or identifier match. High-quality paired reads were merged using COPE v1.2.5, and each unique nucleotide sequence was defined as a clonotype. Clonotypes were aligned to IMGT TRBV, TRBD and TRBJ reference segments using MiTCR v1.1. Only V-J combinations with frequency above 0.0001, covering 99.2% of repertoires, were analysed. The TCS score was defined as F50 (clonal expansion) divided by E x V (chaos), with BLOSUM62-based TCRdist calculated between CDR3 peptides within each V-J. Welch's t-statistics and random forest reduced 500 to 650 V-J features to roughly 13, which were used in a naive Bayes classifier (R e1071). Thyroid-blood repertoire similarity was quantified with the Morisita-Horn index. TCRdb cleaned the public reads at Q25 with fastp, built clones with MiXCR and kept in-frame beta chains. Rows matching on CDR3 protein sequence are summarized as one entry with the most common DNA and genes. The V and J calls reflect TCRdb's pipeline rather than the authors' work. Within this sample are about 98,000 distinct CDR3 sequences, with roughly 40% of them counted one time only. The ten most abundant clones make up about 9.4% of the sample.

The origin of this receptor is a woman between 25 and 40 years old with Graves' hyperthyroidism. The chain uses TRBV11-2 and TRBJ2-5, with the D gene not clear enough to name. Sequenced input: peripheral blood or thyroid tissue (not recorded which). The CDR3: CASSVHPGRPTETQYF. In nucleotides, the sequence is TGTGCCAGCAGCGTCCATCCAGGACGTCCCACGGAGACCCAGTACTTC.